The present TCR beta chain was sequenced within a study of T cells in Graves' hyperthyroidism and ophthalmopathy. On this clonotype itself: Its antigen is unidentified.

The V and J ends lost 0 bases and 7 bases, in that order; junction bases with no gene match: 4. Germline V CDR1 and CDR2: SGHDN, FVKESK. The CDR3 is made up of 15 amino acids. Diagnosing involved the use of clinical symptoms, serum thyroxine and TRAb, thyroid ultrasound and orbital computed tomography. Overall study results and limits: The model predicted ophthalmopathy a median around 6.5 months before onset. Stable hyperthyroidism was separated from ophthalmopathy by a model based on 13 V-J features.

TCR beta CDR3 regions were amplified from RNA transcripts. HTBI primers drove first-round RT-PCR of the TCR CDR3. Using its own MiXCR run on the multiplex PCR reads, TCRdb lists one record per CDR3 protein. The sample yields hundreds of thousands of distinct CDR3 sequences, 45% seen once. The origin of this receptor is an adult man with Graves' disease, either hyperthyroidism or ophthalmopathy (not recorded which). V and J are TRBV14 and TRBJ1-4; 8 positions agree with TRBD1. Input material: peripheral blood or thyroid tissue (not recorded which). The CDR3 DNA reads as TGTGCCAGCAGCCAAGAAAGAGACAGGGGTGAAAAACTGTTTTTT. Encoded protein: CASSQERDRGEKLFF.